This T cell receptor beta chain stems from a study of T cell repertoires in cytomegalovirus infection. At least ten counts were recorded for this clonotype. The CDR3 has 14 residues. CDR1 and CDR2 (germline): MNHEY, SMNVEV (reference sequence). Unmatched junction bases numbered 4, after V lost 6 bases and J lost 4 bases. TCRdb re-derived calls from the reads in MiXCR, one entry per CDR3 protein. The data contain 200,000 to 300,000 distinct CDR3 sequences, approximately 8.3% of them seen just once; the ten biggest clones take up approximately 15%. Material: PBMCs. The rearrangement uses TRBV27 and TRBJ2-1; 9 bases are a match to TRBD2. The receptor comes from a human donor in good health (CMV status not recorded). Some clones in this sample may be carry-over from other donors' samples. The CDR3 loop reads CASSLAGSYNEQFF. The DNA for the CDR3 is TGTGCCAGCAGCCTAGCGGGGTCGTACAATGAGCAGTTCTTC.